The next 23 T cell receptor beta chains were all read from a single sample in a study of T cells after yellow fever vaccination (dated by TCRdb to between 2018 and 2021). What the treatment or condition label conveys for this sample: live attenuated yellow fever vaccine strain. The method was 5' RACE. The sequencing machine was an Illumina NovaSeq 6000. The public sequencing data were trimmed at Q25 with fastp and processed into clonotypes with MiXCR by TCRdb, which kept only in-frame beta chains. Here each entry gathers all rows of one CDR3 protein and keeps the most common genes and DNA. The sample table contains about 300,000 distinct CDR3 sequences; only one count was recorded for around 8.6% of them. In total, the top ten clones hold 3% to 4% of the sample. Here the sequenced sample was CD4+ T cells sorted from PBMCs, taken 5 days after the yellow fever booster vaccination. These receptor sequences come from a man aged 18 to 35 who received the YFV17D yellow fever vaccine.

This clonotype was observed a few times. The CDR3 loop is CASSYTGLAKNIQYF. Written as DNA, the CDR3 is TGTGCCAGCAGCTATACAGGGTTAGCCAAAAACATTCAGTACTTC. The rearrangement links TRBV3-1 to TRBJ2-4; possibly TRBD1 for D (6 bases). V gave up 5 bases and J gave up 0 bases, with 11 bases separating them. The length of the CDR3 is 15 residues. CDR1 is LGHDT, CDR2 YNNKEL, per germline (reference sequence).

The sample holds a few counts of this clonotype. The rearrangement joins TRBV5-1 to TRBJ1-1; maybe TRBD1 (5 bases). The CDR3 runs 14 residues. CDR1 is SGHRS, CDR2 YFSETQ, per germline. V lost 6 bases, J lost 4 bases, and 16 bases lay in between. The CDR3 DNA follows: TGCGCCAGCACCCGAGGGGTCCTGGGCACTGAAGCTTTCTTT. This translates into CASTRGVLGTEAFF.

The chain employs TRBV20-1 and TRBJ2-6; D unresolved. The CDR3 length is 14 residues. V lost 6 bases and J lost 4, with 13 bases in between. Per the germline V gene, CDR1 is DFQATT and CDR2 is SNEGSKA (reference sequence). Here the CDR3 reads CSAPRLGGANVLTF. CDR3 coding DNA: TGCAGTGCCCCCCGCTTGGGCGGGGCCAACGTCCTGACTTTC.

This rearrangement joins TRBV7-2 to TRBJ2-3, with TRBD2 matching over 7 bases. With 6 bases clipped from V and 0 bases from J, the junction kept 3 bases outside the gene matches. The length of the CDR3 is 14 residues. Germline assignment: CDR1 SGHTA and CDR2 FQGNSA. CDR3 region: CASRGGGSTDTQYF. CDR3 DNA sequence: TGTGCCAGCAGAGGCGGGGGAAGCACAGATACGCAGTATTTT. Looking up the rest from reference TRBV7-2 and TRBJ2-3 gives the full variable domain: GAGVSQSPSNKVTEKGKDVELRCDPISGHTALYWYRQSLGQGLEFLIYFQGNSAPDKSGLPSDRFSAERTGGSVSTLTIQRTQQEDSAVYLCASRGGGSTDTQYFGPGTRLTVL.

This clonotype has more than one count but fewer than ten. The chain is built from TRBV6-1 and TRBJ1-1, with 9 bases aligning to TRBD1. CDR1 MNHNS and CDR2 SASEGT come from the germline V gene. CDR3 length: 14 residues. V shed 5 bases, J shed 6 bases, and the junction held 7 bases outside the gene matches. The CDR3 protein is CASSRGQGFPEAFF. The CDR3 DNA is TGTGCCAGCAGTCGAGGACAGGGGTTTCCTGAAGCTTTCTTT.

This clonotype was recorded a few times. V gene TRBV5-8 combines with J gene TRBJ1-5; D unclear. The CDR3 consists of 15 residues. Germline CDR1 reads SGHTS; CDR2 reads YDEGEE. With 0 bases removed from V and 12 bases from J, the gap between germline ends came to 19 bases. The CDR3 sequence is CASSLAVFQAGIQHF. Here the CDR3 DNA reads TGTGCCAGCAGCTTGGCAGTTTTTCAGGCGGGGATCCAGCATTTT.

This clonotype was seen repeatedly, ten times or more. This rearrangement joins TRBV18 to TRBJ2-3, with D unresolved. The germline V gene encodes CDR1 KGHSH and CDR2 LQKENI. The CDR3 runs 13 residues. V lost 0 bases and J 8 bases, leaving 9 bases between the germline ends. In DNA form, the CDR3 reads TGTGCCAGCTCACCACCCTCGACGGGTACGCAGTATTTT. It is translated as CASSPPSTGTQYF.

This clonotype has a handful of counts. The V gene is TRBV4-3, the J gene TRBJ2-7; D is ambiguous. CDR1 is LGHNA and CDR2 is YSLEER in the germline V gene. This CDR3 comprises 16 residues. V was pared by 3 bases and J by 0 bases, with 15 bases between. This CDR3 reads CASSQSQTSYSYEQYF. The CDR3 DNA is TGCGCCAGCAGCCAGTCCCAGACCTCGTACTCCTACGAGCAGTACTTC.

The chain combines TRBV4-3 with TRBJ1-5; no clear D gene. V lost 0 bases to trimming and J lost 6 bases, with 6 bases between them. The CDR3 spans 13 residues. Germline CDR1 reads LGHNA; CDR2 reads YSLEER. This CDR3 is CASSQDGTQPQHF. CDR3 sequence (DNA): TGCGCCAGCAGCCAAGATGGCACTCAGCCCCAGCATTTT.

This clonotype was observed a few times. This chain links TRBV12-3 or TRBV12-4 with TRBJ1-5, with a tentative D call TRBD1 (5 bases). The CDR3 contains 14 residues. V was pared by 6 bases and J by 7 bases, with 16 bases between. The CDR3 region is CASSPDWGGQPQHF. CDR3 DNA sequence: TGTGCCAGCAGCCCGGACTGGGGCGGGCAGCCCCAGCATTTT.

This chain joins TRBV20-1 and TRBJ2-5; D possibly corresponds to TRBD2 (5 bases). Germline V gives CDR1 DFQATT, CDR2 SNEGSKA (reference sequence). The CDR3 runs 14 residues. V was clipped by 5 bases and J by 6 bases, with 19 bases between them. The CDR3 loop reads CSAPRVGRVQTQYF. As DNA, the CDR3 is TGCAGTGCTCCAAGAGTCGGGCGGGTCCAGACCCAGTACTTC.

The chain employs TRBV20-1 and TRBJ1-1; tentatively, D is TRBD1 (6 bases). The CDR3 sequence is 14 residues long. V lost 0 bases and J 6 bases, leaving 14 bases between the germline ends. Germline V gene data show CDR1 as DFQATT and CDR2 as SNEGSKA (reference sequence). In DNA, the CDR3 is TGCAGTGCTAGAGATAATCAGGGGTGGGCTGAAGCTTTCTTT. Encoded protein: CSARDNQGWAEAFF.

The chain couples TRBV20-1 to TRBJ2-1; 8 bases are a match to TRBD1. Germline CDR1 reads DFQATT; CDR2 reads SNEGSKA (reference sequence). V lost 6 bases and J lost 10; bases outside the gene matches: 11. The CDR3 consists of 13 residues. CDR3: CSAERTGTPEQFF. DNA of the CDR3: TGCAGTGCCGAAAGGACAGGGACCCCGGAGCAGTTCTTC.

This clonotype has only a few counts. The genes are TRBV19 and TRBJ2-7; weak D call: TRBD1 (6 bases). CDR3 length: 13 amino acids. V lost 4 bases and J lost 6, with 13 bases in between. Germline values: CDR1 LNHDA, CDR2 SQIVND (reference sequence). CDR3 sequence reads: CASSSDRTAEQYV. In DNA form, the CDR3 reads TGTGCCAGTAGTAGCGATCGGACAGCCGAGCAGTACGTC.

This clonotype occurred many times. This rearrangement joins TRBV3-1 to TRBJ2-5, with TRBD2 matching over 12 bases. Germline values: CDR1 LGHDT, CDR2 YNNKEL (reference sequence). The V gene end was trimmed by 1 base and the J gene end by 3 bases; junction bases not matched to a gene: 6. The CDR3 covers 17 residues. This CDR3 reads CASSQGATSGGEETQYF. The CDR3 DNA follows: TGTGCCAGCAGCCAAGGTGCGACTAGCGGGGGAGAAGAGACCCAGTACTTC.

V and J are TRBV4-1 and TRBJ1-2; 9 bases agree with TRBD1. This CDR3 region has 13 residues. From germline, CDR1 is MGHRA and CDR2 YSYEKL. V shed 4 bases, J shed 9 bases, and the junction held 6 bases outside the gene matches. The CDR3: CASSPDGQGRYTF. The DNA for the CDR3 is TGCGCCAGCAGCCCGGACGGACAGGGGCGCTACACCTTC.

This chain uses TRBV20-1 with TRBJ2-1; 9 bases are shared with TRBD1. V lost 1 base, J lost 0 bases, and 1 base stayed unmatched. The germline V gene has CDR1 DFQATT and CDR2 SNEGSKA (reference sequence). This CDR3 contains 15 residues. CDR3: CSARGDRVSYNEQFF. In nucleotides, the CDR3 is TGCAGTGCTAGAGGGGACAGGGTCTCCTACAATGAGCAGTTCTTC.

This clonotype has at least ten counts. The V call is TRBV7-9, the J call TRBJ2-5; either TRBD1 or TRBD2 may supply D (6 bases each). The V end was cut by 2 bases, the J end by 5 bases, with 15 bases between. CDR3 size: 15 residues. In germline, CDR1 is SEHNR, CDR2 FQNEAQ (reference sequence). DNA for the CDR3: TGTGCCAGCAGCTTAACAGGGAGGAGTGGGGAGACCCAGTACTTC. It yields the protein CASSLTGRSGETQYF.

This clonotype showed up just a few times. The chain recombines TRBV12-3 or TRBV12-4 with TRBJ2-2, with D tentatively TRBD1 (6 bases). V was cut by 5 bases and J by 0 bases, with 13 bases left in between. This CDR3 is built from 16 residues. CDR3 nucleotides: TGTGCCAGCAGTACCTCCGGGACATCGAACACCGGGGAGCTGTTTTTT. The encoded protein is CASSTSGTSNTGELFF.

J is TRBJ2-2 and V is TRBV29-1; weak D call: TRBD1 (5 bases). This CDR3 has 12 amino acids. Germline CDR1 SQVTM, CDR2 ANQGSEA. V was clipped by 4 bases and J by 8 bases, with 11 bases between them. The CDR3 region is CSVGRGLGELFF. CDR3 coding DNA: TGCAGCGTTGGTAGGGGCTTAGGGGAGCTGTTTTTT.

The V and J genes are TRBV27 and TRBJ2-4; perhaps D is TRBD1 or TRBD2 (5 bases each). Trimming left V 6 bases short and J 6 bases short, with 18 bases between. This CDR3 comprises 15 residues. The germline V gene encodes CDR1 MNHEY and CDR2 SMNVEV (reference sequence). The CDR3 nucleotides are TGTGCCAGCAGGGCTAGCAGACCGAGGGGAAACATTCAGTACTTC. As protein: CASRASRPRGNIQYF.

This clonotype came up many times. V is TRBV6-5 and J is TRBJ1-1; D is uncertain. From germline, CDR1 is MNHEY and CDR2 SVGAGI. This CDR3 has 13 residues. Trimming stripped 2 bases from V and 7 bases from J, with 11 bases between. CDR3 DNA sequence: TGTGCCAGCAGTTACGACTGGTCTCGTGAAGCTTTCTTT. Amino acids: CASSYDWSREAFF.

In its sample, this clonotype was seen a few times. The CDR3: CASSFSQGLTGELFF. In DNA, the CDR3 is TGTGCCAGCAGTTTTTCGCAGGGGCTCACCGGGGAGCTGTTTTTT. The chain uses TRBV6-6 and TRBJ2-2, with D tentatively TRBD1 (6 bases). V dropped 4 bases and J dropped 4 bases, with 13 bases sitting between them. Germline V gene lookup returns CDR1 MNHNY and CDR2 SVGAGI (reference sequence). The CDR3 has 15 residues.